Given below is one TCR beta chain in context. Looked up from germline, CDR1 is LNHDA and CDR2 is SQIVND (reference sequence). V lost 3 bases and J lost 6, with 20 bases in between. CDR3 length equals 16 residues. Only in-frame clones appear in the TCRdb table, and some are missing; sequencing was by immunoSEQ multiplex PCR. The table has around 940,000 clones, around 80% seen once; the top ten hold approximately 1.5%. This sample was included in a study of shared clonotypes between healthy human individuals. Study in general: Participating donors consisted of a couple of women and a few men aged 18 to 49.

The clonotype was recovered from a young man in good health. This chain links TRBV19 with TRBJ1-2; possibly TRBD1 for D (5 bases). Sequenced input: memory CD4+ T cells sorted from blood. Specified subset: CD45RA-negative fraction. CDR3 loop: CASSMGRDELYNGYTF. The DNA of the CDR3 is TGTGCCAGTAGTATGGGCAGGGACGAACTATACAATGGCTACACCTTC.